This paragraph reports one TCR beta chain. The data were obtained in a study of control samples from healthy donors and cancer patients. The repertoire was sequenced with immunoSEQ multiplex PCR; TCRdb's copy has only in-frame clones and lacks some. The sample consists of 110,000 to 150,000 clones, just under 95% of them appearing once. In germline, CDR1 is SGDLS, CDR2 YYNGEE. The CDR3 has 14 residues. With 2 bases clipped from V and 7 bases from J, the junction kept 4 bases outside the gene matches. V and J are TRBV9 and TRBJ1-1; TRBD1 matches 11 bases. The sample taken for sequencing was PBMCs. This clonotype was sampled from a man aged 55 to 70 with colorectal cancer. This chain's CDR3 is CASSVGTGGFEAFF. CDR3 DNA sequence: TGTGCCAGCAGCGTCGGGACAGGGGGGTTTGAAGCTTTCTTT.